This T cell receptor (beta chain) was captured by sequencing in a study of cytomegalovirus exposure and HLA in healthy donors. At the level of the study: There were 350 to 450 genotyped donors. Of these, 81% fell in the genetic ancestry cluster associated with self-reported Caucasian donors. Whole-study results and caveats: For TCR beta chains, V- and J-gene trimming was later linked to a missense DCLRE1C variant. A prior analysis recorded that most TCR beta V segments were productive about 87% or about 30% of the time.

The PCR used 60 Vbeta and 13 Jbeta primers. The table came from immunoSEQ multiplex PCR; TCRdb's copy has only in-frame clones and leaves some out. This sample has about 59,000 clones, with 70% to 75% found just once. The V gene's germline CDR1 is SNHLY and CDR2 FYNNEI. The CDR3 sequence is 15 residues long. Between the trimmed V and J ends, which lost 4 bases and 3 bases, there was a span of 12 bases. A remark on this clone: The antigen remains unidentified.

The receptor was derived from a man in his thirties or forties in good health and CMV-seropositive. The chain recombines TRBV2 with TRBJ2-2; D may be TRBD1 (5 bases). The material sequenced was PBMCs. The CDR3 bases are TGTGCCAGCAGTGTCCAGACAGCGCACACCGGGGAGCTGTTTTTT. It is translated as CASSVQTAHTGELFF. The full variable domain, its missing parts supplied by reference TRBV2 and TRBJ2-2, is EPEVTQTPSHQVTQMGQEVILRCVPISNHLYFYWYRQILGQKVEFLVSFYNNEISEKSEIFDDQFSVERPDGSNFTLKIRSTKLEDSAMYFCASSVQTAHTGELFFGEGSRLTVL.